This TCR beta chain is from a study of T cell responses to AZD1222 COVID-19 vaccine. From germline, CDR1 is SEHNR and CDR2 FQNEAQ (reference sequence). V was clipped by 6 bases and J by 0 bases, with 9 bases between them. This CDR3 region has 14 residues. Using immunoSEQ multiplex PCR, the repertoire was profiled, and TCRdb retains in-frame clones only, with some absent. The sample has 120,000 or so clones, roughly 90% seen once. The clonotype originates from an adult in good health. This specimen was peripheral blood, taken on day 0 of AZD1222 vaccination. J is TRBJ1-3 and V is TRBV7-9; D is possibly TRBD1 (5 bases). The CDR3 DNA sequence: TGTGCCAGCAGGGCGGGGGTCTCTGGAAACACCATATATTTT. It specifies CASRAGVSGNTIYF. The full variable domain, its missing parts supplied by reference TRBV7-9 and TRBJ1-3, is DTGVSQNPRHKITKRGQNVTFRCDPISEHNRLYWYRQTLGQGPEFLTYFQNEAQLEKSRLLSDRFSAERPKGSFSTLEIQRTEQGDSAMYLCASRAGVSGNTIYFGEGSWLTVV.